The subject of this entry is one T cell receptor beta chain. Its cognate antigen is unknown. The V and J ends lost 0 bases and 2 bases, in that order; junction bases with no gene match: 5. The CDR3 loop spans 16 amino acids. Looked up from germline, CDR1 is LGHNA and CDR2 is YNFKEQ. This sample was included in a study of T cell responses to AZD1222 COVID-19 vaccine. Assay: immunoSEQ multiplex PCR; the TCRdb copy retains only in-frame clones and omits some. The table has around 91,000 clones, 88% seen once. Study findings and constraints: Repertoires were obtained only post-peak T cell response. Clonal diversity may have been underestimated in mostly white British donors. The study reported that nearly half of spike-specific TCRs target unmutated variant regions.

The source material was peripheral blood, sampled on day 0 of AZD1222 vaccination. This receptor was taken from an adult in good health. The chain combines TRBV4-2 with TRBJ2-7; 9 bases match TRBD2. CDR3 sequence reads: CASSQEGAGGPYEQYF. The DNA of the CDR3 is TGTGCCAGCAGCCAAGAGGGAGCGGGGGGCCCCTACGAGCAGTACTTC.